This passage covers 18 T cell receptor beta chains from one sample sequenced in a study of CD8+CD57+ T cells in acquired aplastic anemia. By flow cytometry, patients selected for sequencing had shown an expansion of CD8+CD57+ cells. The template used for profiling TCR beta VDJ and CDR3 was genomic DNA. TCRdb re-analysed the reads in MiXCR, keeping a single row per CDR3 protein. This sample has roughly 61,000 distinct CDR3 sequences, with just over 55% found just once. Sequenced input: sorted CD4+, CD8+, or CD8+CD57+ T cells (not recorded which) from PBMCs. Every receptor here comes from a human donor with aplastic anemia.

Turning to this clonotype: One end of the junction does not line up with germline, which may come from a read error. This chain connects TRBV4-1 to TRBJ2-7; D unresolved. Germline-derived CDR1 and CDR2 are MGHRA and YSYEKL. The CDR3 extends over 13 amino acids. For the CDR3, the DNA is TGCGCCGGCAGCCAAGGGTCAAGGAAAGAGCAGTACTTC. It encodes CAGSQGSRKEQYF.

The chain carries TRBV7-9 and TRBJ1-1; 7 bases line up with TRBD1. The CDR3 has 14 amino acids. CDR1 is SEHNR and CDR2 is FQNEAQ in the germline V gene (reference sequence). V lost 4 bases to trimming and J lost 4 bases; unmatched junction nucleotides: 6. Here the CDR3 DNA reads TGTGCCAGCAGCTGGACAGGACCGATCACTGAAGCTTTCTTT. Translating gives CASSWTGPITEAFF.

The chain uses TRBV10-1 and TRBJ1-1; D gene unclear. Germline loops: CDR1 WNHNN, CDR2 SYGVQD (reference sequence). Deletions cut 0 bases from V and 6 bases from J, with 11 bases between. The CDR3 has 14 amino acids. The CDR3 spells CASSESVGAPEAFF. Written as DNA, the CDR3 is TGCGCCAGCAGTGAGTCGGTGGGCGCACCTGAAGCTTTCTTT.

This sequence joins TRBV24-1 and TRBJ2-1, with D tentatively TRBD1 (5 bases). The germline V and J ends were trimmed by 4 bases and 6 bases, with 12 bases remaining between them. Germline-derived CDR1 and CDR2 are KGHDR and SFDVKD. The CDR3 sequence is 14 residues long. The CDR3 DNA reads TGTGCCACCAGTGAGGGGCAAGGGGCCAATGAGCAGTTCTTC. The encoded protein is CATSEGQGANEQFF.

This clonotype has just one count. The chain combines TRBV20-1 with TRBJ2-5, with D uncertain. The CDR3 is 11 residues long. Germline loops: CDR1 DFQATT, CDR2 SNEGSKA (reference sequence). Trimming removed 3 bases from V and 4 bases from J, with 6 bases in between. CDR3 sequence: CSASLSETQYF. For the CDR3, the DNA is TGCAGTGCTAGTCTGTCAGAGACCCAGTACTTC.

The rearrangement uses TRBV10-3 and TRBJ1-2; the D gene is possibly TRBD1 (5 bases). CDR3 length: 17 amino acids. Germline V gene lookup returns CDR1 ENHRY and CDR2 SYGVKD. Trimming stripped 3 bases from V and 6 bases from J, with 23 bases between. CDR3 sequence (DNA): TGTGCCATCAGTGATGAGGGTACAGGCGGGGTTATGGATGGCTACACCTTC. Translated, it gives CAISDEGTGGVMDGYTF.

This rearrangement joins TRBV5-4 to TRBJ1-2; 7 bases are a match to TRBD1. The CDR3 covers 17 residues. Looked up from germline, CDR1 is SGHNT and CDR2 is YYREEE (reference sequence). After removal of 0 bases from V and 2 bases from J, the junction contained 10 bases not matched to a gene. The CDR3 is CASSLETGRGENYGYTF. CDR3 nucleotides: TGTGCCAGCAGCTTGGAAACAGGCAGGGGGGAGAACTATGGCTACACCTTC.

The CDR3 is CASSLDRSLNTEAFF. The CDR3 nucleotides read TGCGCCAGCAGCCTCGACAGGTCACTCAACACTGAAGCTTTCTTT. The chain employs TRBV4-1 and TRBJ1-1; weak D call: TRBD1 (6 bases). The germline V gene encodes CDR1 MGHRA and CDR2 YSYEKL. Trimming stripped 4 bases from V and 2 bases from J, with 14 bases between. This CDR3 spans 15 amino acids.

This clonotype was recorded at least ten times. This rearrangement joins TRBV11-2 to TRBJ1-1; D ambiguous. V was cut by 2 bases and J by 0 bases, with 19 bases left in between. Germline V gene lookup returns CDR1 SGHAT and CDR2 FQNNGV. There are 18 residues in the CDR3. The CDR3 DNA is TGTGCCAGCAGCTTAATCAACCCAGGAGCCGACATGAACACTGAAGCTTTCTTT. Protein sequence: CASSLINPGADMNTEAFF. The entire variable domain, with the rest obtained from reference TRBV11-2 and TRBJ1-1, is as follows: EAGVAQSPRYKIIEKRQSVAFWCNPISGHATLYWYQQILGQGPKLLIQFQNNGVVDDSQLPKDRFSAERLKGVDSTLKIQPAKLEDSAVYLCASSLINPGADMNTEAFFGQGTRLTVV.

The CDR3 is CATSSSTPRPGGYTF. In nucleotides, the CDR3 is TGTGCCACCAGCAGCTCGACCCCTCGGCCTGGAGGCTACACCTTC. The V and J genes are TRBV15 and TRBJ1-2; D call uncertain. Between the trimmed V and J ends, which lost 3 bases and 8 bases, there was a span of 19 bases. The CDR3 has 15 residues. The germline V gene encodes CDR1 LNHNV and CDR2 YYDKDF (reference sequence).

There are many counts of this clonotype. The chain links TRBV19 to TRBJ1-5, with 9 bases identical to TRBD1. V lost 6 bases, J lost 3 bases, and 6 bases stayed unmatched. The germline V gene has CDR1 LNHDA and CDR2 SQIVND (reference sequence). The CDR3 totals 15 residues. DNA of the CDR3: TGTGCCAGTAGCCGGGACAGGGAGGTCAATCAGCCCCAGCATTTT. It codes for CASSRDREVNQPQHF.

The chain joins TRBV20-1 to TRBJ2-3; 10 bases match TRBD2. With V trimmed by 6 bases and J by 0 bases, 12 bases remained unmatched. Germline V lookup: CDR1 DFQATT, CDR2 SNEGSKA (reference sequence). This CDR3 region has 17 residues. CDR3 sequence (DNA): TGCAGTGCCCCAACCCTCGGACTAGCGGCAAGCACAGATACGCAGTATTTT. This codes for CSAPTLGLAASTDTQYF.

This clonotype has only a few counts. The chain couples TRBV6-5 to TRBJ2-3, with D unclear. This CDR3 is 13 amino acids long. The V and J ends lost 4 bases and 0 bases respectively, with 5 bases between them. The V gene's germline CDR1 is MNHEY and CDR2 SVGAGI. The CDR3 region is CASSLRSTDTQYF. In DNA, the CDR3 is TGTGCCAGCAGTTTGAGGAGCACAGATACGCAGTATTTT.

This clonotype appeared many times. The chain employs TRBV19 and TRBJ1-1; D is perhaps TRBD1 (5 bases). The CDR3 contains 15 residues. Germline V gene data show CDR1 as LNHDA and CDR2 as SQIVND (reference sequence). V was pared by 3 bases and J by 0 bases, with 11 bases between. The CDR3 sequence: CASSIPGRMNTEAFF. Here the CDR3 DNA reads TGTGCCAGTAGTATTCCGGGACGGATGAACACTGAAGCTTTCTTT.

J is TRBJ1-5 and V is TRBV24-1; a possible D gene is TRBD1 (6 bases). Germline assignment: CDR1 KGHDR and CDR2 SFDVKD. Trimming cost V 4 bases and J 10 bases, with 10 bases left between them. This CDR3 is 12 amino acids long. Here the CDR3 DNA reads TGTGCCACCAGTGAAGGCAGGGGCCCCCAGCATTTT. It encodes CATSEGRGPQHF.

This rearrangement joins TRBV2 to TRBJ2-1, with D possibly TRBD1 on 6 matching bases. Germline loops: CDR1 SNHLY, CDR2 FYNNEI. The CDR3 is made up of 14 amino acids. V was cut by 8 bases and J by 0 bases, with 11 bases left in between. CDR3 in amino acids: CASEGDSSYNEQFF. CDR3 DNA sequence: TGTGCCAGCGAGGGGGATAGCTCCTACAATGAGCAGTTCTTC.

Judged by abundance, this clonotype is medium-sized. This rearrangement joins TRBV10-3 to TRBJ1-1; 7 bases are shared with TRBD1. Germline loops: CDR1 ENHRY, CDR2 SYGVKD. CDR3 length: 12 residues. Trimming at V came to 10 bases and at J to 8 bases, leaving 10 bases not matched to a gene. The CDR3 here is CATLDREGEAFF. CDR3 nucleotides: TGTGCCACCCTCGACAGGGAGGGGGAAGCTTTCTTT.

The V call is TRBV25-1, the J call TRBJ1-6; D unclear. The CDR3 has 15 amino acids. Germline CDR1 and CDR2: MGHDK and SYGVNS. Between the trimmed V and J ends, which lost 2 bases and 10 bases, there was a span of 15 bases. The CDR3 sequence: CASSEDGQRMSPLHF. The CDR3 nucleotides are TGTGCCAGCAGTGAAGACGGGCAAAGAATGTCACCCCTCCACTTT.